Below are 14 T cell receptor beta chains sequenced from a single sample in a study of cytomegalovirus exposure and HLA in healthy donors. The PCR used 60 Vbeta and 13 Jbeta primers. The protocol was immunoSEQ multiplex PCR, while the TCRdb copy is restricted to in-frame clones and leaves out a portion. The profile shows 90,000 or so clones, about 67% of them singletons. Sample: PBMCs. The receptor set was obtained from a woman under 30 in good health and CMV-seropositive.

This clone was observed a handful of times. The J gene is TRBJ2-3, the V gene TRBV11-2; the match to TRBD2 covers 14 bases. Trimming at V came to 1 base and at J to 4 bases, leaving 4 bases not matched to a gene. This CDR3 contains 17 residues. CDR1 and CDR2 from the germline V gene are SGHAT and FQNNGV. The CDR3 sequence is CASSLGRLAGGADTQYF. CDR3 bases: TGTGCCAGCAGCTTAGGGAGACTAGCGGGGGGGGCAGATACGCAGTATTTT.

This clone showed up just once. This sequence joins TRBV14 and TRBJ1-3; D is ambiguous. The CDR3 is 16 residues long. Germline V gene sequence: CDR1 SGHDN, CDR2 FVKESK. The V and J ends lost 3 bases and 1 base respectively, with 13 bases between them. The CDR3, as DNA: TGTGCCAGCAGCCATAAATTCAGGACTTCTGGAAACACCATATATTTT. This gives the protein CASSHKFRTSGNTIYF.

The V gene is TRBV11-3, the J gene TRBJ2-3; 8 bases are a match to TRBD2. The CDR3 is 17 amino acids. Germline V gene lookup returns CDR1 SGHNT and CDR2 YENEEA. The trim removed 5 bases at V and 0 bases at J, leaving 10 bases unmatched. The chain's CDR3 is CASSLAGGGRSTDTQYF. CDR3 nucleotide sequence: TGTGCCAGCAGCCTCGCGGGAGGAGGGAGGAGCACAGATACGCAGTATTTT.

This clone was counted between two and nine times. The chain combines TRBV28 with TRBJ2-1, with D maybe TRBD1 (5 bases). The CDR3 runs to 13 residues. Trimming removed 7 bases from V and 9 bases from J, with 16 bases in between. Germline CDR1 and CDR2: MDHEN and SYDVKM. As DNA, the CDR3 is TGTGCCAGCATGCAGGGCATCGGTACTGAGCAGTTCTTC. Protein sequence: CASMQGIGTEQFF.

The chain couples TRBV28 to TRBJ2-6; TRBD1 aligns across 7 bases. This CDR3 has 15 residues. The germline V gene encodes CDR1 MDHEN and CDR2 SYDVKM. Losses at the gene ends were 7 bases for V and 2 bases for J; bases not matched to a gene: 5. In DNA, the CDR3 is TGTGCCAGCACCTCCGGACAGGCTGGGGCCAACGTCCTGACTTTC. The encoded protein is CASTSGQAGANVLTF.

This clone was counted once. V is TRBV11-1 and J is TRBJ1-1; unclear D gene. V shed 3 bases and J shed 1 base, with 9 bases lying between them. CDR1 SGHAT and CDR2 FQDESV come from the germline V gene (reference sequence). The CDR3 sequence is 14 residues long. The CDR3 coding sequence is TGTGCCAGCAGCTTCCCCGGGTCGAACACTGAAGCTTTCTTT. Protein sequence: CASSFPGSNTEAFF.

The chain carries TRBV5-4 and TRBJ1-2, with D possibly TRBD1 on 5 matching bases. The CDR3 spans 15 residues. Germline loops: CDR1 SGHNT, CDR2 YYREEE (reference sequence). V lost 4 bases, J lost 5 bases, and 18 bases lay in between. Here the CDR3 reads CASSPGTGSSYGYTF. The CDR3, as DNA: TGTGCCAGCAGCCCGGGGACCGGGAGCTCTTATGGCTACACCTTC.

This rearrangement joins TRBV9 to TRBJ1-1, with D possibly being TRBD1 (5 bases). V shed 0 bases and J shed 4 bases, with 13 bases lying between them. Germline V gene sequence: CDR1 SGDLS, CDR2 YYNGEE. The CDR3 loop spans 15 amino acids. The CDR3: CASSVDGGGGTEAFF. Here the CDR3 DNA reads TGTGCCAGCAGCGTAGATGGGGGGGGAGGCACTGAAGCTTTCTTT.

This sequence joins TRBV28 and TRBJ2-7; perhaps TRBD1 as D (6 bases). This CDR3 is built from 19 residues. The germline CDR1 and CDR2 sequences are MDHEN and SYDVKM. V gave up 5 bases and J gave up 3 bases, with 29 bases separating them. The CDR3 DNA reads TGTGCCAGCAGTCTATTCCGCACTCCGGGACAAGGGGCAAACTACGAGCAGTACTTC. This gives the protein CASSLFRTPGQGANYEQYF.

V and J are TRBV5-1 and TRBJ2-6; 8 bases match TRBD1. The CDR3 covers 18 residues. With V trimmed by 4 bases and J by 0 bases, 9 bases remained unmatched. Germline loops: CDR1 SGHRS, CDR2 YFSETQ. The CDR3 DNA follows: TGCGCCAGCAGCCCGTGGGACAGGCCCTCCTCTGGGGCCAACGTCCTGACTTTC. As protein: CASSPWDRPSSGANVLTF.

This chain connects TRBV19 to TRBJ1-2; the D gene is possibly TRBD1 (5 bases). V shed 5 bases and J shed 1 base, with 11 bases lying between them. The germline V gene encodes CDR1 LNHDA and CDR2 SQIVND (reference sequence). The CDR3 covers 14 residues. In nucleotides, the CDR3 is TGTGCCAGTAGTGCGACAGCCATTAACTATGGCTACACCTTC. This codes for CASSATAINYGYTF.

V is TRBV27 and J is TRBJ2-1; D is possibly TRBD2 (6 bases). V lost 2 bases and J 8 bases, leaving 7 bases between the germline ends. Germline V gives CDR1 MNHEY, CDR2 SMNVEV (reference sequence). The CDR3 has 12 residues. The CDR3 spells CASSLGDYEQFF. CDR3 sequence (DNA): TGTGCCAGCAGTTTAGGGGACTATGAGCAGTTCTTC.

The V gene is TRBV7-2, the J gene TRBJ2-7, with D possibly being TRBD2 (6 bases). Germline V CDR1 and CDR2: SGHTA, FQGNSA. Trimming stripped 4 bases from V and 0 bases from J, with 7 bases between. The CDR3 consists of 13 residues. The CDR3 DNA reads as TGTGCCAGCAGCTCCGGGAGCTCCTACGAGCAGTACTTC. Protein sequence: CASSSGSSYEQYF.

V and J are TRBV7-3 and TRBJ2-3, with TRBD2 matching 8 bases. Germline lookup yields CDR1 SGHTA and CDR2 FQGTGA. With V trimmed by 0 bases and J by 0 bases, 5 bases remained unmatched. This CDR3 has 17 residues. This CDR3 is CASSLTGSGGSTDTQYF. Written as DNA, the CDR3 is TGTGCCAGCAGCTTAACGGGCAGCGGGGGTAGCACAGATACGCAGTATTTT.